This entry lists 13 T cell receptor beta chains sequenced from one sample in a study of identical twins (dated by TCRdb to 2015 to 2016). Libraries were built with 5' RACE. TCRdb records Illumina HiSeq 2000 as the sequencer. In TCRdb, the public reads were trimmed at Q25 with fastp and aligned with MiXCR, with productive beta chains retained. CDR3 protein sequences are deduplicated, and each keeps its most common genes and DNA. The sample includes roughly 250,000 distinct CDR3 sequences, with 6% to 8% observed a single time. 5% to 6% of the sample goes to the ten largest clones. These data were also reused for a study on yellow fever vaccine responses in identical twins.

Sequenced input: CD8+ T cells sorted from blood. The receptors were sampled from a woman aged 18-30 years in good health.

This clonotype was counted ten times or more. The CDR3: CASSLSVQGGTEAFF. CDR3 nucleotide sequence: TGTGCCAGCAGTTTATCCGTCCAGGGCGGCACTGAAGCTTTCTTT. The chain links TRBV27 to TRBJ1-1; perhaps TRBD1 as D (5 bases). The germline V gene has CDR1 MNHEY and CDR2 SMNVEV (reference sequence). The V end was cut by 0 bases, the J end by 4 bases, with 12 bases between. The length of the CDR3 is 15 residues.

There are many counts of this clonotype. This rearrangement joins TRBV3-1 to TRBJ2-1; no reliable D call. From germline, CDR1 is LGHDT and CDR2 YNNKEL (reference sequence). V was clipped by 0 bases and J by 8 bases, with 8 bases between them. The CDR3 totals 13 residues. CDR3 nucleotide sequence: TGTGCCAGCAGCCAAGAAGGGCTCGATGAGCAGTTCTTC. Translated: CASSQEGLDEQFF.

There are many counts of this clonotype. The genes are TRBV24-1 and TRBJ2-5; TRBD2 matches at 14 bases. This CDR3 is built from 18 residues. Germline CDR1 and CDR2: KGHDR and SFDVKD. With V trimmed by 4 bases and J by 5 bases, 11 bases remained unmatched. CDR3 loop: CATSEGLAGGTKGETQYF. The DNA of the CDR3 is TGTGCCACCAGTGAAGGACTAGCGGGAGGAACCAAAGGGGAGACCCAGTACTTC.

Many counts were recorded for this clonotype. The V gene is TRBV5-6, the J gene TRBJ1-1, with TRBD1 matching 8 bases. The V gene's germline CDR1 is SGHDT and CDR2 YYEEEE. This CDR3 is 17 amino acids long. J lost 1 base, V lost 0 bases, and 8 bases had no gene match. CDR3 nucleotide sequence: TGTGCCAGCAGCTTGGATTCTACAGGGGGTCGGAACACTGAAGCTTTCTTT. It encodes CASSLDSTGGRNTEAFF. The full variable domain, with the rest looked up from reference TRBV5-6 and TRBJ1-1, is DAGVTQSPTHLIKTRGQQVTLRCSPKSGHDTVSWYQQALGQGPQFIFQYYEEEERQRGNFPDRFSGHQFPNYSSELNVNALLLGDSALYLCASSLDSTGGRNTEAFFGQGTRLTVV.

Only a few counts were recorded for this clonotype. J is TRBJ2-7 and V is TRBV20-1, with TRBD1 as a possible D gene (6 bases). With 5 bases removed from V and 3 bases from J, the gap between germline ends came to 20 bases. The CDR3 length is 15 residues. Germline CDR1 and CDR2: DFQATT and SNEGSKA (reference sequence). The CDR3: CSAGVVFGTFYEQYV. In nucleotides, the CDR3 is TGCAGTGCTGGGGTAGTTTTTGGGACATTCTACGAGCAGTACGTC.

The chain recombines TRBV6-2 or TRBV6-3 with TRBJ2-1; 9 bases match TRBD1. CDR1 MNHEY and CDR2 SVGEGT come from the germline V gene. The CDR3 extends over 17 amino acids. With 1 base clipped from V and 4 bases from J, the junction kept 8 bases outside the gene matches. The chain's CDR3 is CASSYFRTGEIYNEQFF. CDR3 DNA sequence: TGTGCCAGCAGTTACTTCCGGACAGGGGAAATATACAATGAGCAGTTCTTC.

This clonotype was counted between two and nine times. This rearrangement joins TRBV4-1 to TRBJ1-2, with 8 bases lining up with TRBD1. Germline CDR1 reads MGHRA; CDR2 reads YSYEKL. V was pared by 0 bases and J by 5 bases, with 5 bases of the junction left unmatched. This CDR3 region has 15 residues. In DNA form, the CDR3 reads TGCGCCAGCAGCCAAGAGAGGGACAGGATGTATGGCTACACCTTC. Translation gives CASSQERDRMYGYTF.

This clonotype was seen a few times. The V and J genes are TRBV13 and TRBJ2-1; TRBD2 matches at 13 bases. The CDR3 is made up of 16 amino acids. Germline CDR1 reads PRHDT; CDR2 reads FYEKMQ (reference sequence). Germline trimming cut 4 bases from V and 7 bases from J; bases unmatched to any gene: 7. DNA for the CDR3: TGTGCCAGCAGCTCCATGACTAGCGGGGGGTATAATGAGCAGTTCTTC. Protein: CASSSMTSGGYNEQFF.

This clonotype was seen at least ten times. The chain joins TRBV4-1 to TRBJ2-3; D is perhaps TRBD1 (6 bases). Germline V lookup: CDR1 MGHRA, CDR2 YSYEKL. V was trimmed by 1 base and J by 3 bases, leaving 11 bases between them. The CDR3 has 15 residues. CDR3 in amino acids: CASSQGTVGTDTQYF. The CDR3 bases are TGCGCCAGCAGCCAAGGGACAGTGGGGACAGATACGCAGTATTTT.

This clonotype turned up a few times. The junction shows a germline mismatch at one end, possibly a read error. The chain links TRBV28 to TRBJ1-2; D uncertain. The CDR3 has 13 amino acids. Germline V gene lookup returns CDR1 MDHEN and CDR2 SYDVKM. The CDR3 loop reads CASSLSGDTVGSF. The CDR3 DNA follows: TGTGCCAGCAGTTTGAGTGGCGACACGGTTGGGTCCTTC.

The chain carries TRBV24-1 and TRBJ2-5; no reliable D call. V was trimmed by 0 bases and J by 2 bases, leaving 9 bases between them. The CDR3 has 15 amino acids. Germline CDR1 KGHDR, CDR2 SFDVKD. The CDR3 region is CATSDLHGQQETQYF. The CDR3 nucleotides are TGTGCCACCAGTGATTTGCACGGGCAGCAAGAGACCCAGTACTTC.

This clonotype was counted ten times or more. DNA for the CDR3: TGTGCCAGCAGTTCTGGACTAGATAGCTACGAGCAGTACGTC. Encoded protein: CASSSGLDSYEQYV. This chain links TRBV28 with TRBJ2-7; TRBD2 agrees at 7 bases. Germline CDR1 reads MDHEN; CDR2 reads SYDVKM. This CDR3 is 14 amino acids long. Trimming took 4 bases from V and 3 from J; bases not matched to a gene: 6.

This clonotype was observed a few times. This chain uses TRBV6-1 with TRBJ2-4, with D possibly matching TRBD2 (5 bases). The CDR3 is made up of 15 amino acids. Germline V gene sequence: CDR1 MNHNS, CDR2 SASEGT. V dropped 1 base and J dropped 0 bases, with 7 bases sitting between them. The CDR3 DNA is TGTGCCAGCAGTGAAGAGGACTTAGCCAAAAACATTCAGTACTTC. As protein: CASSEEDLAKNIQYF.